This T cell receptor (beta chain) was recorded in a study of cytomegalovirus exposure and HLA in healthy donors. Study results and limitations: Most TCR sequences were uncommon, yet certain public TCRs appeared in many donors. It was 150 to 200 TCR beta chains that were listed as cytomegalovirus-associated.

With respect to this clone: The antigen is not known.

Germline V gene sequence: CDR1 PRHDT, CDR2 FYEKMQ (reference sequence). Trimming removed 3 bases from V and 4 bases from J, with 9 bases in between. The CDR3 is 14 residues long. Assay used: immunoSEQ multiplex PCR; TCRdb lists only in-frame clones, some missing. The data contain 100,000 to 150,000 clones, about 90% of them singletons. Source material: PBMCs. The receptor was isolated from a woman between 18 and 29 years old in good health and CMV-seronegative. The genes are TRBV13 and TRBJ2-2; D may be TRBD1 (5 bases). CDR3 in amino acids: CASSFGRATGELFF. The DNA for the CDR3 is TGTGCCAGCAGCTTCGGCAGGGCCACCGGGGAGCTGTTTTTT. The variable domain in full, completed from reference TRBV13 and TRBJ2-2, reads AAGVIQSPRHLIKEKRETATLKCYPIPRHDTVYWYQQGPGQDPQFLISFYEKMQSDKGSIPDRFSAQQFSDYHSELNMSSLELGDSALYFCASSFGRATGELFFGEGSRLTVL.